The 24 T cell receptor beta chains below were found in one sample sequenced in a study of CD4 T cells in relation to SARS-CoV-2 and coronaviruses. TCRdb's table, derived via immunoSEQ multiplex PCR, lists solely in-frame clones and lacks some. The repertoire holds around 20,000 clones, approximately 72% seen once, with around 20% in the top ten. CD4+ T cells from unexposed donors were obtained before the COVID-19 pandemic (2011-2018). Isolation of CD4+ T cells took place after around eleven days in culture. Their antigens remain unidentified. Input material: CD4+ T cells from PBMCs, cultured in vitro. All receptors come from a human donor in good health.

V gene TRBV12-3 or TRBV12-4 combines with J gene TRBJ2-1; D is possibly TRBD2 (5 bases). Trimming stripped 5 bases from V and 5 bases from J, with 10 bases between. This CDR3 region has 13 residues. The DNA for the CDR3 is TGTGCCAGCAGTACCACTAGAGACAATGAGCAGTTCTTC. This gives the protein CASSTTRDNEQFF.

This clone was counted only a few times. This sequence joins TRBV5-6 and TRBJ2-7, with TRBD1 identical over 10 bases. J lost 6 bases, V lost 5 bases, and 11 bases had no gene match. The V gene's germline CDR1 is SGHDT and CDR2 YYEEEE. The CDR3 is 15 amino acids. DNA for the CDR3: TGTGCCAGCAGGCGGGACAGGGGAGTTTTCTCCGAGCAGTACTTC. It encodes CASRRDRGVFSEQYF.

The rearrangement links TRBV7-9 to TRBJ1-5; tentative D call: TRBD1 (5 bases). The CDR3 is 16 residues long. CDR1 is SEHNR, CDR2 FQNEAQ, per germline (reference sequence). V was cut by 5 bases and J by 0 bases, with 14 bases left in between. The CDR3 region is CASSPPTDYSNQPQHF. CDR3 DNA: TGTGCCAGCAGCCCTCCGACAGACTATAGCAATCAGCCCCAGCATTTT. The full variable domain, completed using reference TRBV7-9 and TRBJ1-5, is DTGVSQNPRHKITKRGQNVTFRCDPISEHNRLYWYRQTLGQGPEFLTYFQNEAQLEKSRLLSDRFSAERPKGSFSTLEIQRTEQGDSAMYLCASSPPTDYSNQPQHFGDGTRLSIL.

This chain uses TRBV19 with TRBJ2-2, with 8 nucleotides matching TRBD2. The CDR3 contains 14 residues. V lost 8 bases and J lost 2; bases outside the gene matches: 4. Germline V gene lookup returns CDR1 LNHDA and CDR2 SQIVND (reference sequence). The CDR3 spells CASAGGRNTGELFF. In nucleotides, the CDR3 is TGTGCCAGTGCGGGGGGACGAAACACCGGGGAGCTGTTTTTT.

The gene calls are TRBV7-2 and TRBJ2-3; 13 bases align to TRBD2. The CDR3 contains 19 residues. The V gene's germline CDR1 is SGHTA and CDR2 FQGNSA. V lost 5 bases and J lost 7; bases outside the gene matches: 18. The CDR3 coding sequence is TGTGCCAGCAGCCCGGAAATGGGGGTACTAGCGGGGGGGCGATATACGCAGTATTTT. Its translation is CASSPEMGVLAGGRYTQYF. The variable domain in full, completed from reference TRBV7-2 and TRBJ2-3, reads GAGVSQSPSNKVTEKGKDVELRCDPISGHTALYWYRQSLGQGLEFLIYFQGNSAPDKSGLPSDRFSAERTGGSVSTLTIQRTQQEDSAVYLCASSPEMGVLAGGRYTQYFGPGTRLTVL.

The gene calls are TRBV18 and TRBJ1-2; TRBD1 matches at 8 bases. The CDR3 contains 17 residues. Germline values: CDR1 KGHSH, CDR2 LQKENI. The ends lost 2 bases at V and 1 base at J; junction bases unmatched: 9. DNA of the CDR3: TGTGCCAGCTCACCAGCTGGGCAGGGGGCTATTAACTATGGCTACACCTTC. It encodes CASSPAGQGAINYGYTF. The full variable domain, with the rest looked up from reference TRBV18 and TRBJ1-2, is NAGVMQNPRHLVRRRGQEARLRCSPMKGHSHVYWYRQLPEEGLKFMVYLQKENIIDESGMPKERFSAEFPKEGPSILRIQQVVRGDSAAYFCASSPAGQGAINYGYTFGSGTRLTVV.

The rearrangement joins TRBV9 to TRBJ1-3, with 7 bases identical to TRBD1. This CDR3 has 18 amino acids. Germline CDR1 reads SGDLS; CDR2 reads YYNGEE. Losses at the gene ends were 0 bases for V and 2 bases for J; bases not matched to a gene: 11. CDR3 coding DNA: TGTGCCAGCAGCGTAGCCCCGGGCGGGCAGGGGGCTGGAAACACCATATATTTT. Translation: CASSVAPGGQGAGNTIYF.

The chain joins TRBV30 to TRBJ1-6, with D perhaps matching TRBD1 (6 bases). The CDR3 length is 14 residues. V was cut by 5 bases and J by 7 bases, with 15 bases left in between. The germline CDR1 and CDR2 sequences are GTSNPN and SVGIG (reference sequence). The CDR3: CAWHLGHKNSPLHF. The DNA for the CDR3 is TGTGCCTGGCATCTGGGACACAAGAATTCACCCCTCCACTTT. Using reference TRBV30 and TRBJ1-6 for the parts outside the CDR3, the full variable domain is SQTIHQWPATLVQPVGSPLSLECTVEGTSNPNLYWYRQAAGRGLQLLFYSVGIGQISSEVPQNLSASRPQDRQFILSSKKLLLSDSGFYLCAWHLGHKNSPLHFGNGTRLTVT.

The CDR3 DNA reads as TGTGCCATCAGTGAGGACACCCTTAGCTCCTATAATTCACCCCTCCACTTT. Its translation is CAISEDTLSSYNSPLHF. The chain employs TRBV10-3 and TRBJ1-6; D gene uncertain. V was clipped by 2 bases and J by 0 bases, with 11 bases between them. The CDR3 extends over 17 amino acids. Germline assignment: CDR1 ENHRY and CDR2 SYGVKD.

This clone was seen a few times. The chain has TRBV3-1 (or the pseudogene TRBV3-2) and TRBJ1-1; D gene uncertain. CDR1 is LGHDT, CDR2 YNNKEL, per germline (reference sequence). The CDR3 runs 13 residues. Trimming removed 1 base at V and 5 bases at J, with 8 bases between. CDR3 loop: CASSQGGGTEAFF. CDR3 nucleotides: TGTGCCAGCAGCCAAGGAGGAGGGACTGAAGCTTTCTTT.

V and J are TRBV7-2 and TRBJ2-7, with D possibly TRBD2 on 6 matching bases. This CDR3 is built from 12 residues. V lost 5 bases and J lost 3, with 8 bases in between. CDR1 SGHTA and CDR2 FQGNSA come from the germline V gene. The CDR3 protein is CASSGGSYEQYF. In DNA form, the CDR3 reads TGTGCCAGCAGCGGGGGGAGCTACGAGCAGTACTTC.

V usage is TRBV9 and J usage is TRBJ1-3; 7 bases match TRBD1. V lost 3 bases and J lost 2; bases outside the gene matches: 5. CDR1 and CDR2 (germline): SGDLS, YYNGEE. CDR3 length: 15 residues. The DNA for the CDR3 is TGTGCCAGCAGCGCGGGGACAGCCCCTGGAAACACCATATATTTT. This codes for CASSAGTAPGNTIYF.

The V gene is TRBV7-2, the J gene TRBJ2-1; 13 nucleotides align to TRBD2. J was trimmed by 8 bases and V by 4 bases; bases with no gene match: 2. Germline V gives CDR1 SGHTA, CDR2 FQGNSA. CDR3 length: 14 amino acids. The CDR3 bases are TGTGCCAGCAGCTGGACTAGCGGGAGACATGAGCAGTTCTTC. This sequence encodes CASSWTSGRHEQFF.

The chain links TRBV4-1 to TRBJ2-3, with 14 nucleotides matching TRBD2. V was clipped by 3 bases and J by 10 bases; unmatched bases: 3. The germline gives CDR1 MGHRA, CDR2 YSYEKL. CDR3 length equals 14 residues. The CDR3 loop reads CASSQGTSGSSQYF. CDR3 DNA sequence: TGCGCCAGCAGCCAGGGGACTAGCGGGAGCTCGCAGTATTTT.

The chain recombines TRBV7-8 with TRBJ1-2; D is perhaps TRBD1 (5 bases). Between the trimmed V and J ends, which lost 3 bases and 6 bases, there was a span of 11 bases. The CDR3 runs 13 residues. Germline loops: CDR1 SGHVS, CDR2 FQNEAQ. The CDR3 is CASSLGDSHGYTF. The DNA of the CDR3 is TGTGCCAGCAGCTTGGGTGACAGTCATGGCTACACCTTC.

The chain joins TRBV3-1 (or the pseudogene TRBV3-2) to TRBJ1-2, with 7 bases aligning to TRBD1. Germline lookup yields CDR1 LGHDT and CDR2 YNNKEL (reference sequence). V shed 1 base, J shed 4 bases, and the junction held 15 bases outside the gene matches. The CDR3 consists of 18 residues. This CDR3 is CASSQGRSNRGGAYGYTF. The CDR3 coding sequence is TGTGCCAGCAGCCAAGGCCGAAGTAATAGAGGGGGCGCCTATGGCTACACCTTC.

The table lists this clone with a count of one. The chain links TRBV5-1 to TRBJ2-5; D call uncertain. Trimming cost V 3 bases and J 1 base, with 10 bases left between them. The CDR3 covers 14 residues. CDR1 and CDR2 (germline): SGHRS, YFSETQ. As DNA, the CDR3 is TGCGCCAGCAGCTCTACAAACGTCCAAGAGACCCAGTACTTC. Residues: CASSSTNVQETQYF.

The chain links TRBV11-2 to TRBJ1-6; the D is unclear. Germline V lookup: CDR1 SGHAT, CDR2 FQNNGV. The CDR3 has 13 amino acids. With 0 bases removed from V and 11 bases from J, the gap between germline ends came to 8 bases. The CDR3, as DNA: TGTGCCAGCAGCTTAGAGCTCTTGGCACCCCTCCACTTT. The encoded protein is CASSLELLAPLHF.

The CDR3 protein is CASSRGTPSYEQYF. As DNA, the CDR3 is TGTGCCAGCAGTAGGGGGACACCCTCCTACGAGCAGTACTTC. The rearrangement uses TRBV6-2 or TRBV6-3 and TRBJ2-7; a weak D match, TRBD1 (6 bases). Germline V gene sequence: CDR1 MNHEY, CDR2 SVGEGT. This CDR3 comprises 14 residues. The germline V and J ends were trimmed by 5 bases and 0 bases, with 11 bases remaining between them.

The rearrangement uses TRBV4-1 and TRBJ1-5; the D gene is possibly TRBD1 (6 bases). Germline V gene sequence: CDR1 MGHRA, CDR2 YSYEKL. V was pared by 4 bases and J by 2 bases, with 12 bases between. The CDR3 is 15 amino acids. CDR3: CASSRGQGGNQPQHF. The CDR3 DNA is TGCGCCAGCAGCCGGGGACAAGGGGGCAATCAGCCCCAGCATTTT.

The J gene is TRBJ2-7, the V gene TRBV2; a weak D match, TRBD2 (6 bases). With 7 bases removed from V and 6 bases from J, the gap between germline ends came to 13 bases. CDR1 and CDR2 (germline): SNHLY, FYNNEI. The CDR3 runs 12 residues. CDR3 sequence (DNA): TGTGCCAGCACCATGGGGGGAGGCGAGCAGTACTTC. Translating gives CASTMGGGEQYF.

This clone was seen only a few times. This chain joins TRBV19 and TRBJ2-1; no clear D gene. There are 13 residues in the CDR3. Germline assignment: CDR1 LNHDA and CDR2 SQIVND (reference sequence). V was cut by 3 bases and J by 7 bases, with 10 bases left in between. CDR3 nucleotide sequence: TGTGCCAGTAGTATTATCTTAGGAAATGAGCAGTTCTTC. It encodes CASSIILGNEQFF.

The sample holds one count of this clone. The chain couples TRBV29-1 to TRBJ2-3, with D possibly TRBD2 on 5 matching bases. The CDR3 is 12 amino acids. From germline, CDR1 is SQVTM and CDR2 ANQGSEA. Trimming took off 6 bases at V and 4 bases at J, with 11 bases between the two ends. CDR3 bases: TGCAGCGTCGAGGCCGGGGCAGATACGCAGTATTTT. It codes for CSVEAGADTQYF.

The rearrangement joins TRBV5-1 to TRBJ2-2, with D possibly TRBD1 on 5 matching bases. Trimming cost V 0 bases and J 0 bases, with 12 bases left between them. The CDR3 extends over 17 amino acids. CDR1 and CDR2 (germline): SGHRS, YFSETQ. DNA for the CDR3: TGCGCCAGCAGCTTGGTGCCGGCAGGGACGAACACCGGGGAGCTGTTTTTT. Translation: CASSLVPAGTNTGELFF.